The 7 T cell receptor beta chains below come from one sample, sequenced in a study of blood T cells in healthy people across ages. The second PCR ran roughly 7 to 11 cycles with a sample-barcoded 5' primer and J-beta primers. TCRdb called the 5' RACE reads again in MiXCR, with one record for every CDR3 protein. The profile shows more than 550,000 distinct CDR3 sequences, approximately 21% of them singletons. Sequences were obtained from blood. These receptors were obtained from a man in his sixties or seventies in good health.

The rearrangement links TRBV20-1 to TRBJ2-1; tentatively, D is TRBD1 (5 bases). The DNA end is a closer match to TRBJ2-5, so the J assignment may be wrong. The CDR3 spans 15 residues. Looked up from germline, CDR1 is DFQATT and CDR2 is SNEGSKA (reference sequence). The CDR3 bases are TGCAGTGCTAGTTTTTGGGGCAGGTCACAAGAGACCCAGTACTTC. It is translated as CSASFWGRSQETQYF.

The chain carries TRBV5-1 and TRBJ2-1; D possibly matches TRBD1 or TRBD2 (5 bases each). Germline V CDR1 and CDR2: SGHRS, YFSETQ. The CDR3 spans 14 residues. V shed 3 bases and J shed 13 bases, with 20 bases lying between them. CDR3 sequence: CASSSSPGRFGQFF. As DNA, the CDR3 is TGCGCCAGCAGCTCCAGCCCGGGGCGCTTCGGTCAGTTCTTC.

V and J are TRBV5-5 and TRBJ2-7; D is perhaps TRBD1 or TRBD2 (5 bases each). There are 18 residues in the CDR3. Germline V gene data show CDR1 as SGHKS and CDR2 as YYEKEE (reference sequence). The V gene lost 1 base and the J gene lost 3 bases, with 23 bases spanning the gap. The CDR3 region has the DNA TGTGCCAGCAGCTTGTGGCGATTGGGCCACAAGGGACGCTACGAGCAGTACTTC. Amino acid sequence: CASSLWRLGHKGRYEQYF. Full variable domain (missing parts from reference TRBV5-5 and TRBJ2-7): DAGVTQSPTHLIKTRGQQVTLRCSPISGHKSVSWYQQVLGQGPQFIFQYYEKEERGRGNFPDRFSARQFPNYSSELNVNALLLGDSALYLCASSLWRLGHKGRYEQYFGPGTRLTVT.

The chain employs TRBV20-1 and TRBJ2-2; D may be TRBD1 or TRBD2 (6 bases each). Germline V gene sequence: CDR1 DFQATT, CDR2 SNEGSKA (reference sequence). The length of the CDR3 is 16 residues. V lost 3 bases and J 0 bases, leaving 14 bases between the germline ends. This CDR3 is CSASPGAGPNTGELFF. DNA of the CDR3: TGCAGTGCTAGCCCGGGGGCGGGGCCGAACACCGGGGAGCTGTTTTTT.

This clonotype was found a few times. The chain is built from TRBV6-6 and TRBJ1-2; tentatively, D is TRBD1 (5 bases). V lost 8 bases and J 4 bases, leaving 17 bases between the germline ends. The CDR3 has 14 residues. The V gene's germline CDR1 is MNHNY and CDR2 SVGAGI (reference sequence). This CDR3 is CASAVPGPTYGYTF. The CDR3 DNA is TGTGCCAGCGCCGTCCCGGGGCCTACCTATGGCTACACCTTC.

The V gene is TRBV3-1, the J gene TRBJ2-1, with D perhaps matching TRBD1 (5 bases). Germline CDR1 LGHDT, CDR2 YNNKEL (reference sequence). Trimming pared 4 bases from V and 8 bases from J, leaving 15 bases between. The CDR3 is 14 residues long. CDR3 nucleotide sequence: TGTGCCAGCAGCCGAAGGGGCCTGGGCGATGAGCAGTTCTTC. Its translation: CASSRRGLGDEQFF.

This clonotype was counted many times. V is TRBV20-1 and J is TRBJ2-5, with D maybe TRBD1 (6 bases). V shed 5 bases and J shed 3 bases, with 10 bases lying between them. This CDR3 region has 12 residues. CDR1 and CDR2 from the germline V gene are DFQATT and SNEGSKA (reference sequence). In DNA form, the CDR3 reads TGCAGTGCTCTGGACAGAAAAGAGACCCAGTACTTC. It encodes CSALDRKETQYF.